The clone carrying this T cell receptor beta chain came up once. What it binds is unknown. This record belongs to a study of CD8+ T cells in alopecia areata. Study observations and caveats: Persistence of many expanded lesional clones was seen in scalp and blood during tofacitinib.

Trimming took 3 bases from V and 7 from J; bases not matched to a gene: 12. This CDR3 spans 17 amino acids. Looked up from germline, CDR1 is SEHNR and CDR2 is FQNEAQ (reference sequence). After isolation, RNA underwent reverse transcription to generate cDNA as the sequencing template. Profiled with immunoSEQ multiplex PCR; TCRdb holds only in-frame clones, not every one. The sample has about 140,000 clones; roughly four fifths are singletons. Treatment here: oral pan-JAK inhibitor, 5-10 mg twice daily. This chain links TRBV7-9 with TRBJ2-1; 10 bases are a match to TRBD2. The receptor was isolated from a human donor with alopecia areata. The material was CD8+ T cells sorted from blood, obtained at week 4, from a patient treated with tofacitinib. CDR3 DNA: TGTGCCAGCAGCTTCGGGGGTATGGGACTAGCGTCGAATGAGCAGTTCTTC. Protein sequence: CASSFGGMGLASNEQFF.